Listed here are 17 T cell receptor beta chains from one sample, sequenced in a study of T cells in Graves' hyperthyroidism and ophthalmopathy. RNA transcripts yielded amplified TCR beta CDR3 regions. The HTBI primer set drove a first-round RT-PCR of the TCR CDR3. TCRdb ran MiXCR on the multiplex PCR reads and lists one entry per CDR3 protein. The table has about 740,000 distinct CDR3 sequences, about 14% seen once. Sequencing used blood. These receptors originate from a young woman with Graves' hyperthyroidism.

The rearrangement joins TRBV7-9 to TRBJ1-5; 10 bases agree with TRBD1. CDR1 and CDR2 from the germline V gene are SEHNR and FQNEAQ (reference sequence). CDR3 length equals 15 residues. V gave up 4 bases and J gave up 5 bases; unmatched junction bases: 5. In DNA, the CDR3 is TGTGCCAGCAGCTCTCCCGGGACAGGGGATCAGCCCCAGCATTTT. It translates to CASSSPGTGDQPQHF.

This clonotype appeared many times. The chain joins TRBV2 to TRBJ2-1; 9 bases line up with TRBD2. With 3 bases clipped from V and 7 bases from J, the junction kept 7 bases outside the gene matches. This CDR3 contains 15 residues. The germline CDR1 and CDR2 sequences are SNHLY and FYNNEI. The CDR3 coding sequence is TGTGCCAGCAGTGAGGGGACTAGCAACCTGAATGAGCAGTTCTTC. Amino acids: CASSEGTSNLNEQFF.

The J gene is TRBJ2-1, the V gene TRBV15, with TRBD1 matching over 8 bases. Germline V gene sequence: CDR1 LNHNV, CDR2 YYDKDF (reference sequence). The CDR3 runs 17 residues. V gave up 3 bases and J gave up 5 bases; unmatched junction bases: 12. CDR3 in amino acids: CATSSPLPGQGNNEQFF. CDR3 coding DNA: TGTGCCACCAGCAGTCCCCTACCAGGACAGGGAAACAATGAGCAGTTCTTC.

This clonotype was counted many times. The chain has TRBV11-2 and TRBJ2-5; 8 nucleotides agree with TRBD2. The CDR3 consists of 14 residues. Trimming removed 5 bases from V and 2 bases from J; junction bases left unmatched: 4. CDR1 is SGHAT, CDR2 FQNNGV, per germline. DNA of the CDR3: TGTGCCAGCAGCCGGACTAGCAGACAAGAGACCCAGTACTTC. The encoded protein is CASSRTSRQETQYF.

V usage is TRBV6-6 and J usage is TRBJ2-4; the D is unclear. CDR3 length: 16 residues. The germline gives CDR1 MNHNY, CDR2 SVGAGI (reference sequence). The V and J ends lost 0 bases and 1 base respectively, with 10 bases between them. The CDR3 loop reads CASSYSYRGAKNIQYF. The CDR3, as DNA: TGTGCCAGCAGTTACTCGTATCGTGGGGCCAAAAACATTCAGTACTTC.

This clonotype was counted only a few times. The rearrangement uses TRBV7-9 and TRBJ2-3, with TRBD2 matching over 9 bases. The germline V gene has CDR1 SEHNR and CDR2 FQNEAQ (reference sequence). This CDR3 contains 16 residues. V shed 4 bases, J shed 0 bases, and the junction held 5 bases outside the gene matches. The CDR3 loop reads CASSSPSGKSTDTQYF. The DNA for the CDR3 is TGTGCCAGCAGCTCCCCTAGCGGGAAGAGCACAGATACGCAGTATTTT. Variable domain in full (rest from reference TRBV7-9 and TRBJ2-3): DTGVSQNPRHKITKRGQNVTFRCDPISEHNRLYWYRQTLGQGPEFLTYFQNEAQLEKSRLLSDRFSAERPKGSFSTLEIQRTEQGDSAMYLCASSSPSGKSTDTQYFGPGTRLTVL.

This clonotype has more than one count but fewer than ten. The chain is built from TRBV4-3 and TRBJ2-5; D is unclear. CDR1 is LGHNA and CDR2 is YSLEER in the germline V gene. The CDR3 sequence is 14 residues long. Trimming removed 1 base at V and 5 bases at J, with 11 bases between. The CDR3 protein is CASSQAAVGETQYF. The CDR3 DNA is TGCGCCAGCAGCCAAGCGGCAGTTGGTGAGACCCAGTACTTC.

This clonotype has at least ten counts. This chain joins TRBV14 and TRBJ2-7; D is perhaps TRBD2 (6 bases). Germline CDR1 and CDR2: SGHDN and FVKESK. The CDR3 consists of 14 residues. V dropped 6 bases and J dropped 5 bases, with 17 bases sitting between them. CDR3 sequence: CASRKAGALDEQYF. CDR3 coding DNA: TGTGCCAGCAGAAAAGCGGGTGCCCTCGACGAGCAGTACTTC.

In this sample, this clonotype turned up many times. The chain carries TRBV11-2 and TRBJ2-1, with 11 nucleotides matching TRBD2. Germline lookup yields CDR1 SGHAT and CDR2 FQNNGV. The V gene end was trimmed by 1 base and the J gene end by 4 bases; junction bases not matched to a gene: 0. The CDR3 runs to 15 residues. This chain's CDR3 is CASSLGLAGYNEQFF. The CDR3 region has the DNA TGTGCCAGCAGCTTAGGACTAGCGGGGTACAATGAGCAGTTCTTC.

This clonotype was detected many times. The chain joins TRBV10-1 to TRBJ1-1; D is unclear. Germline CDR1 reads WNHNN; CDR2 reads SYGVQD (reference sequence). This CDR3 has 13 amino acids. The V end lost 3 bases, the J end lost 3 bases, and 8 bases lay between the germline ends. This CDR3 is CASSETIYTEAFF. The CDR3 region has the DNA TGCGCCAGCAGTGAAACGATTTACACTGAAGCTTTCTTT.

The chain combines TRBV25-1 with TRBJ1-3; 8 nucleotides agree with TRBD1. CDR3 length: 15 residues. CDR1 is MGHDK, CDR2 SYGVNS, per germline. V lost 4 bases to trimming and J lost 2 bases; unmatched junction nucleotides: 4. CDR3 nucleotides: TGTGCCAGCAGTGGGACAGGGTTTACTGGAAACACCATATATTTT. Protein product: CASSGTGFTGNTIYF.

This clonotype was found many times. CDR3 nucleotides: TGTGCCATCACGAGGCAGAACACTGAAGCTTTCTTT. Protein sequence: CAITRQNTEAFF. J is TRBJ1-1 and V is TRBV2; D uncertain. Germline loops: CDR1 SNHLY, CDR2 FYNNEI. CDR3 length: 12 amino acids. V lost 10 bases to trimming and J lost 1 base, with 10 bases between them. The full variable domain, with the rest looked up from reference TRBV2 and TRBJ1-1, is EPEVTQTPSHQVTQMGQEVILRCVPISNHLYFYWYRQILGQKVEFLVSFYNNEISEKSEIFDDQFSVERPDGSNFTLKIRSTKLEDSAMYFCAITRQNTEAFFGQGTRLTVV.

This clonotype was counted only a few times. The DNA for the CDR3 is TGTGCCACCAGCATCCTCTCCCGGGCCCTCGCTTCAAAGGGCTATGGCTACACCTTC. This codes for CATSILSRALASKGYGYTF. The chain recombines TRBV15 with TRBJ1-2; D is unresolved. CDR3 length equals 19 residues. V was pared by 4 bases and J by 4 bases, with 28 bases between. Germline-derived CDR1 and CDR2 are LNHNV and YYDKDF (reference sequence).

This clonotype was observed at least ten times. This rearrangement joins TRBV11-2 to TRBJ2-2, with TRBD1 matching over 8 bases. The CDR3 totals 14 residues. The germline V gene encodes CDR1 SGHAT and CDR2 FQNNGV. The trim removed 2 bases at V and 7 bases at J, leaving 3 bases unmatched. CDR3 nucleotides: TGTGCCAGCAGCTTATGGACAGGGCGCGGGGAGCTGTTTTTT. Its protein product is CASSLWTGRGELFF.

This chain joins TRBV7-9 and TRBJ2-3; tentatively, D is TRBD1 (5 bases). Per germline, CDR1 SEHNR and CDR2 FQNEAQ (reference sequence). The CDR3 length is 19 residues. V lost 1 base, J lost 4 bases, and 24 bases lay in between. Here the CDR3 DNA reads TGTGCCAGCAGCTTAGGACTCCCTCGAGCAGGGAATGCCGCAGATACGCAGTATTTT. Its translation is CASSLGLPRAGNAADTQYF.

The chain recombines TRBV4-3 with TRBJ2-1; D remains ambiguous. Germline V CDR1 and CDR2: LGHNA, YSLEER. Trimming took 0 bases from V and 0 from J, leaving 12 bases between them. The CDR3 covers 17 residues. The CDR3 sequence is CASSQDPYPSSYNEQFF. In nucleotides, the CDR3 is TGCGCCAGCAGCCAAGATCCCTACCCGAGCTCCTACAATGAGCAGTTCTTC.

In this sample, this clonotype turned up many times. The chain is built from TRBV12-3 or TRBV12-4 and TRBJ2-3, with TRBD2 identical over 16 bases. The CDR3 consists of 16 residues. Unmatched junction bases numbered 6, after V lost 6 bases and J lost 6 bases. The CDR3 DNA follows: TGTGCCAGCAGGGGCGAGGGACTAGCGGGAGGGGATACGCAGTATTTT. Translating gives CASRGEGLAGGDTQYF.